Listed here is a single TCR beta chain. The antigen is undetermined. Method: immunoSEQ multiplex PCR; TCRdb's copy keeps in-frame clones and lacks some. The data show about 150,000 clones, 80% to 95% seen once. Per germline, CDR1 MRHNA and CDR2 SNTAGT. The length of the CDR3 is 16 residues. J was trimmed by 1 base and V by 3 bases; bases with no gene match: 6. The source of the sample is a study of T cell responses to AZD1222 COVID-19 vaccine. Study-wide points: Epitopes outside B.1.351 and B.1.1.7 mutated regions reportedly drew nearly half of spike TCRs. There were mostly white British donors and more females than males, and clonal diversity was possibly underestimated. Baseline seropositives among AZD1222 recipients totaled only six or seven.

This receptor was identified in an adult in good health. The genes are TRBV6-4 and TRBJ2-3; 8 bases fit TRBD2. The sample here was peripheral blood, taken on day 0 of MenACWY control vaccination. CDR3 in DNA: TGTGCCAGCAGTGAAGGAGCGGGAGATGGCACAGATACGCAGTATTTT. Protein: CASSEGAGDGTDTQYF.